Listed below are T cell receptor beta chains from one sample, sequenced in a study of identical twins. TCRdb analysed the 5' RACE reads with MiXCR anew, one entry per CDR3 protein. The data contain some 1,700,000 distinct CDR3 sequences, around a third of them singletons. Sequences were obtained from cord blood. Receptors originate from a newborn girl in good health. Each CDR3 is given with its conserved first and last residue. A D gene is named only where the DNA matches it firmly. The listing skips clone size in some rows; elsewhere it reads once, few, many or a size class.

>15|.|TRBV2|TRBD2|TRBJ2-1
CASSEGGRAYNEQFF
TGTGCCAGCAGTGAAGGCGGGAGGGCCTACAATGAGCAGTTCTTC
>15|.|TRBV20-1|TRBD2|TRBJ2-1
CSATDSGRLYNEQFF
TGCAGTGCTACCGATAGCGGGAGACTCTACAATGAGCAGTTCTTC
>14|.|TRBV20-1|.|TRBJ2-7
CSARSLQLSYEQYF
TGCAGTGCTAGATCCCTGCAGTTGTCCTACGAGCAGTACTTC
>13|.|TRBV20-1|TRBD1|TRBJ1-1
CSLDRGGNTEAFF
TGCAGCTTGGACAGGGGAGGGAACACTGAAGCTTTCTTT
>17|.|TRBV4-1|TRBD1|TRBJ2-1
CASSQDPGQGAYNEQFF
TGCGCCAGCAGCCAAGATCCGGGACAGGGGGCTTACAATGAGCAGTTCTTC
>14|few|TRBV12-3/TRBV12-4|.|TRBJ1-3
CASRRAGAGNTIYF
TGTGCCAGCCGTCGGGCAGGGGCCGGAAACACCATATATTTT
>16|.|TRBV20-1|TRBD1|TRBJ1-2
CSARDLMGQGNYGYTF
TGCAGTGCTAGAGACCTCATGGGACAGGGTAACTATGGCTACACCTTC
>14|few|TRBV20-1|.|TRBJ1-3
CSAREDRTGNTIYF
TGCAGTGCTAGGGAGGACAGAACTGGAAACACCATATATTTT
>17|.|TRBV4-2|.|TRBJ2-6
CASSQGQTYSGANVLTF
TGTGCCAGCAGCCAAGGGCAGACCTACTCTGGGGCCAACGTCCTGACTTTC
>13|few|TRBV29-1|.|TRBJ2-4
CSVEIAGVNIQYF
TGCAGCGTTGAGATCGCCGGGGTTAACATTCAGTACTTC
>15|.|TRBV5-1|.|TRBJ2-5
CASSLAMISGETQYF
TGCGCCAGCAGCTTGGCGATGATTAGCGGAGAGACCCAGTACTTC
>14|few|TRBV6-1|.|TRBJ2-7
CASSEGTALYEQYF
TGTGCCAGCAGTGAAGGGACAGCCCTGTACGAGCAGTACTTC
>15|.|TRBV3-1|.|TRBJ2-7
CASSQVQGGSYEQYF
TGTGCCAGCAGCCAAGTTCAGGGGGGCTCCTACGAGCAGTACTTC
>12|.|TRBV29-1|.|TRBJ1-1
CSVGNLNTEAFF
TGCAGCGTTGGCAACCTGAACACTGAAGCTTTCTTT
>14|.|TRBV27|.|TRBJ2-7
CASSLLTTYNEQYF
TGTGCCAGCAGTTTATTAACCACCTACAATGAGCAGTACTTC
>13|few|TRBV12-3/TRBV12-4|.|TRBJ2-7
CASSRQDTYEQYF
TGTGCCAGCAGTAGGCAGGACACCTACGAGCAGTACTTC
>14|.|TRBV28|.|TRBJ2-3
CASSYGSSTDTQYF
TGTGCCAGCAGTTATGGTTCTAGCACAGATACGCAGTATTTT
>15|few|TRBV20-1|TRBD1|TRBJ1-2
CSARPWDRANYGYTF
TGCAGTGCCCGGCCCTGGGACAGGGCGAACTATGGCTACACCTTC
>13|few|TRBV20-1|.|TRBJ2-7
CSAVAAPLYEQYF
TGCAGTGCCGTAGCGGCCCCCCTCTACGAGCAGTACTTC
>10|.|TRBV20-1|.|TRBJ1-2
CSSWSGGYTF
TGCAGTTCCTGGTCGGGTGGCTACACCTTC
>16|few|TRBV6-6|TRBD1|TRBJ1-5
CASSKETGVSNQPQHF
TGTGCCAGCAGTAAAGAGACAGGGGTTAGCAATCAGCCCCAGCATTTT
>11|.|TRBV30|.|TRBJ2-3
CAWSSIDTQYF
TGTGCCTGGAGTAGTATAGATACGCAGTATTTT
>13|.|TRBV24-1|.|TRBJ1-2
CATSDFWGDGYTF
TGTGCCACCAGTGATTTTTGGGGAGATGGCTACACCTTC
>16|.|TRBV7-2|TRBD2|TRBJ2-7
CASSLVASGTYNEQYF
TGTGCCAGCAGCTTAGTTGCTAGCGGAACCTACAATGAGCAGTACTTC
>14|few|TRBV5-1|.|TRBJ2-7
CASSRAGDEYEQYF
TGCGCCAGCAGCCGCGCCGGGGACGAATACGAGCAGTACTTC
>16|.|TRBV27|.|TRBJ1-1
CASSLLYRTRDTEAFF
TGTGCCAGCAGTCTCCTATACAGGACCCGGGACACTGAAGCTTTCTTT
>15|once|TRBV20-1|TRBD2|TRBJ2-3
CSAEMSGRATDTQYF
TGCAGTGCTGAGATGTCGGGGAGGGCCACAGATACGCAGTATTTT
>13|many|TRBV7-2|.|TRBJ1-2
CASSLWQGGGYTF
TGTGCCAGCAGCTTATGGCAGGGTGGAGGCTACACCTTC
>13|.|TRBV2|.|TRBJ2-1
CASTRELPNEQFF
TGTGCCAGCACTCGGGAGTTGCCCAATGAGCAGTTCTTC
>13|few|TRBV20-1|.|TRBJ1-2
CSARRQGEYGYTF
TGCAGTGCTAGGCGGCAGGGAGAATATGGCTACACCTTC
>18|few|TRBV16|TRBD1|TRBJ1-4
CASSPTPYQGAVNEKLFF
TGTGCCAGCAGCCCCACTCCCTACCAGGGGGCTGTTAATGAAAAACTGTTTTTT
>15|.|TRBV10-3|TRBD2|TRBJ2-7
CAITGGGRASNEQYF
TGTGCCATCACGGGGGGCGGGAGGGCTAGCAATGAGCAGTACTTC
>15|few|TRBV25-1|.|TRBJ2-3
CASSGQGGTTDTQYF
TGTGCCAGCAGTGGACAGGGCGGGACCACAGATACGCAGTATTTT
>14|few|TRBV7-2|.|TRBJ1-1
CASSLSPPGTRAFF
TGTGCCAGCAGCTTATCCCCTCCCGGGACCCGGGCTTTCTTT
>15|.|TRBV4-1|TRBD2|TRBJ2-3
CASSLRGRLGDTQYF
TGCGCCAGCAGCCTCCGCGGGAGACTCGGAGATACGCAGTATTTT
>16|few|TRBV12-3/TRBV12-4|TRBD2|TRBJ2-3
CASSLARGAYTDTQYF
TGTGCCAGCAGTTTAGCGCGGGGGGCCTACACAGATACGCAGTATTTT
>16|.|TRBV11-2|.|TRBJ1-4
CASSLARGGHGEKLFF
TGTGCCAGCAGCTTAGCTCGCGGGGGGCATGGGGAAAAACTGTTTTTT
>12|many|TRBV20-1|.|TRBJ2-1
CSARDQGSKQFF
TGCAGTGCTAGAGATCAGGGGTCAAAGCAGTTCTTC
>15|.|TRBV10-3|TRBD2|TRBJ2-1
CAISEWTSAYNEQFF
TGTGCCATCAGTGAGTGGACTAGCGCCTACAATGAGCAGTTCTTC
>15|few|TRBV28|TRBD1|TRBJ2-1
CASSLPRDRADEQFF
TGTGCCAGCAGTTTACCCCGGGACAGGGCAGATGAGCAGTTCTTC
>15|.|TRBV10-3|.|TRBJ2-5
CAISESMRGYNEQYF
TGTGCCATCAGTGAGTCAATGCGGGGCTACAATGAGCAGTACTTC
>15|.|TRBV3-1|.|TRBJ2-1
CASSAGGLSSETQFF
TGTGCCAGCAGCGCCGGGGGCCTTTCATCAGAGACCCAGTTCTTC
>16|few|TRBV12-3/TRBV12-4|TRBD2|TRBJ2-5
CASSTPSGGLQETQYF
TGTGCCAGCAGTACCCCAAGCGGGGGCCTCCAAGAGACCCAGTACTTC
>11|many|TRBV12-3/TRBV12-4|.|TRBJ2-1
CASSLVNEQFF
TGCGCCAGCAGCTTGGTAAATGAGCAGTTCTTC
>17|.|TRBV28|TRBD2|TRBJ2-5
CASSLWGLADDQETQYF
TGTGCCAGCAGTTTATGGGGACTAGCGGACGATCAAGAGACCCAGTACTTC